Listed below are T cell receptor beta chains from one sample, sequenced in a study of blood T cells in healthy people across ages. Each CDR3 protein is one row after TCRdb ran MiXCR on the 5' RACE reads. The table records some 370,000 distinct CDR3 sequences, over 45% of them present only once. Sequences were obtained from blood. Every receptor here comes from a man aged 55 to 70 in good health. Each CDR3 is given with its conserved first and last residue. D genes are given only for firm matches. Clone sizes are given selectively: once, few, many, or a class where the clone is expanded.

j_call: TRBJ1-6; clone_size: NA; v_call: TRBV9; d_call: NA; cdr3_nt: TGTGCCAGCAGCGCTAGGGGTGTGAATTCACCCCTCCACTTT; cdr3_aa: CASSARGVNSPLHF
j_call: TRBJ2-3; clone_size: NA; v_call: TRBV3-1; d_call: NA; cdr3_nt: TGTGCCAGCAGCCAAGACACTCGAAGCACAGATACGCAGTATTTT; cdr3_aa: CASSQDTRSTDTQYF
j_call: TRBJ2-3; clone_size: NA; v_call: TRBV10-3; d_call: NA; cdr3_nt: TGTGCCATCAGTGAGGCCCCCGGGACCCCCACAGATACGCAGTATTTT; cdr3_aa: CAISEAPGTPTDTQYF
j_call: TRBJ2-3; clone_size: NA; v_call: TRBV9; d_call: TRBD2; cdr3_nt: TGTGCCAGCAGCGTCTCGGGACTAGGTACAGATACGCAGTATTTT; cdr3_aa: CASSVSGLGTDTQYF
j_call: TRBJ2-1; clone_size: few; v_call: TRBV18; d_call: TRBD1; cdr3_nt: TGTGCCAGCTCACCAGAACGGACAGGGGCTTACAATGAGCAGTTCTTC; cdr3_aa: CASSPERTGAYNEQFF
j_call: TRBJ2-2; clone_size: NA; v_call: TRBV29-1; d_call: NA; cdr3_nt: TGCAGCGGGAGACAGGCGAACACCGGGGAGCTGTTTTTT; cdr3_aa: CSGRQANTGELFF
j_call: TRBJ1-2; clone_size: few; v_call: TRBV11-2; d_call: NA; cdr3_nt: TGTGCCAGCAGCGCCCTGCCAGGTGGCTACACCTTC; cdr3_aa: CASSALPGGYTF
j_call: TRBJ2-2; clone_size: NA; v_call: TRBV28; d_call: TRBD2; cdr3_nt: TGTGCCAGCAGCCGTAGCGGGGCCAACACCGGGGAGCTGTTTTTT; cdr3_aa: CASSRSGANTGELFF
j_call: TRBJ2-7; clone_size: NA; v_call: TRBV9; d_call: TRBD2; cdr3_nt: TGTGCCAGCAGCGTAGGAGGAGCGGGAGGGCCCTACGAGCAGTACTTC; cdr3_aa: CASSVGGAGGPYEQYF
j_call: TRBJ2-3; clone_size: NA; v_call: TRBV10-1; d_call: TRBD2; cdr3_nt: TGCGCCAGCAGTAGCGGGGGGGAGCCAGATACGCAGTATTTT; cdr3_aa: CASSSGGEPDTQYF
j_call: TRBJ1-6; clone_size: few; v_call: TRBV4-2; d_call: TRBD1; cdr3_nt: TGTGCCAGCAGCCAAGAACAGGGGTATAATTCACCCCTCCACTTT; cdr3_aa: CASSQEQGYNSPLHF
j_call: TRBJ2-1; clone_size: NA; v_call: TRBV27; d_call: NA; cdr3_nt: TGTGCCGGCAGCCCCGGACTCTACAATGAGCAGTTCTTC; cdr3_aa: CAGSPGLYNEQFF
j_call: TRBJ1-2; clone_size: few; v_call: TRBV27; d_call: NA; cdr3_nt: NA; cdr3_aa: CASSSTAAGTQYFGYTF
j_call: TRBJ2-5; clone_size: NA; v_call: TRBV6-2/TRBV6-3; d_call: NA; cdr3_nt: TGTGCCAGCAGAAACCAACATGGGAAACAAGAGACCCAGTACTTC; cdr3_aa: CASRNQHGKQETQYF
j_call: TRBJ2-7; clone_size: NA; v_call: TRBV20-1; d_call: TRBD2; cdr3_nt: TGCAGTGCTAGACGAACTAGCGGGAGGGCCAACGAGCAGTACTTC; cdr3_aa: CSARRTSGRANEQYF
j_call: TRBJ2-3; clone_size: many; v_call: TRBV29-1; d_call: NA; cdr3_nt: TGCAGCGTTGTTTGGACCACAGATACGCAGTATTTT; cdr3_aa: CSVVWTTDTQYF
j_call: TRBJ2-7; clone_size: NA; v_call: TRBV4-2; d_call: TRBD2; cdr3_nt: TGTGCCAGCAGCCAAGATCAGCGGGGTGAGCAGTACTTC; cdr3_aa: CASSQDQRGEQYF
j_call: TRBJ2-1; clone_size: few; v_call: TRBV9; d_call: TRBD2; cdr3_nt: TGTGCCAGCAGCTCCATTGGGACTACTGGTGAGCAGTTCTTC; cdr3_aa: CASSSIGTTGEQFF
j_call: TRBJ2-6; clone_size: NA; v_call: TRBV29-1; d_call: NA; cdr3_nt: TGCAGCGTTGGACCAAGGGACTCTGGGGCCAACGTCCTGACTTTC; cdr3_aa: CSVGPRDSGANVLTF
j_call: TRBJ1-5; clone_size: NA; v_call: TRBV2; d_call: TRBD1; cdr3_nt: TGTGCCAGCAGTGGGGAAGGGGGCAAGCGGCAGCCCCAGCATTTT; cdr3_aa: CASSGEGGKRQPQHF
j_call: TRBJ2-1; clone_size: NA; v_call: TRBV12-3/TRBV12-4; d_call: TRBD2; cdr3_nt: TGTGCCAGCAGTCGAGCCGGGACTACCTATCCAGATGAGCAGTTCTTC; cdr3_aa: CASSRAGTTYPDEQFF
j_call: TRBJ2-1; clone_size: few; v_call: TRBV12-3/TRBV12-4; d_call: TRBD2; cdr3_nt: TGTGCCAGCAGTGGAACTAGCGGGGGGATTGAGCAGTTCTTC; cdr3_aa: CASSGTSGGIEQFF
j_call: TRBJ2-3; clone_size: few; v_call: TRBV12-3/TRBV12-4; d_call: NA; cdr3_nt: TGTGCCAGCAGTTGGGGTGGGGCCGCAGATACGCAGTATTTT; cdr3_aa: CASSWGGAADTQYF
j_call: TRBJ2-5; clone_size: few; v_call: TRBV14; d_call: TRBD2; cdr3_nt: TGTGCCAGCAGCCGAAGACTAGCCGAGTACCAAGAGACCCAGTACTTC; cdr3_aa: CASSRRLAEYQETQYF
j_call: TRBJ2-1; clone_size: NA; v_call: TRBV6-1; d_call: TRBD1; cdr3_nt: TGTGCCAGCAGTGAAGAAACAGGGGGGTACAATGAGCAGTTCTTC; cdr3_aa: CASSEETGGYNEQFF
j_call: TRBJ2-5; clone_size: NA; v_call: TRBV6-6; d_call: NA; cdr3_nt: TGTGCCAGCAGTTACTCGAGACAGCCCAATGAGCAGTACTTC; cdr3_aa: CASSYSRQPNEQYF
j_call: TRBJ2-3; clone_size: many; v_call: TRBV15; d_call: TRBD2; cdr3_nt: TGTGCCACCAGCTCTTGGACTAGCGGCAGCACAGATACGCAGTATTTT; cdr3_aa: CATSSWTSGSTDTQYF
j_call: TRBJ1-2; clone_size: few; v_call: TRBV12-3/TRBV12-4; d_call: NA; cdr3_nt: TGTGCCAGCAGTTTGGGGTCCCCCACTGGCTACACCTTC; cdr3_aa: CASSLGSPTGYTF
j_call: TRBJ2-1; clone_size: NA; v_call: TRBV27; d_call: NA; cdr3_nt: TGTGCCAGCATACGCGCGCAGACGGGCAACAATGAGCAGTTCTTC; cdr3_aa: CASIRAQTGNNEQFF
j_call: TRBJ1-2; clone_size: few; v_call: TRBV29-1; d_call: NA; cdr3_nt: TGCAGCGTTGTCAGCCCAGGAACCAACTATGGCTACACCTTC; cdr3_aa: CSVVSPGTNYGYTF
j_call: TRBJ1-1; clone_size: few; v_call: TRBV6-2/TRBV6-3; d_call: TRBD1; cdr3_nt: TGTGCCAGCAGTTTCTACCCCCAAAGGTGGAGGGGGCTGGACGCTGAAGCTTTCTTT; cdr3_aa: CASSFYPQRWRGLDAEAFF
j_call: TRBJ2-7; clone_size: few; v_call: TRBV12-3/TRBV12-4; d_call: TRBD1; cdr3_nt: TGTGCCAGTTCGGGCGGGACAGGCGGGCTTTTGGGGGAGCAGTACTTC; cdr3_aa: CASSGGTGGLLGEQYF
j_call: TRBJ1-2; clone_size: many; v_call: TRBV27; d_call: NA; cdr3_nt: TGTGCCAGCAGGCGTGTGTACGACAGACAGGATCCGTATGGCTACACCTTC; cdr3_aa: CASRRVYDRQDPYGYTF
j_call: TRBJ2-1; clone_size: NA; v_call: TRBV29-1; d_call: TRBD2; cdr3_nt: TGCAGTGCCGGGGGGTCCAATGAGCAGTTCTTC; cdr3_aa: CSAGGSNEQFF
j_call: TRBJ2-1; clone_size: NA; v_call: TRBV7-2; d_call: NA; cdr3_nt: TGTGCCAGCGGCTTAAGGTCCCGGATGGACAATGAGCAGTTCTTC; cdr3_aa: CASGLRSRMDNEQFF
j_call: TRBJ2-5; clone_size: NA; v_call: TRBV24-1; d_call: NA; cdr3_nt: TGTGCCACCAGTGAGACCCAGGGGAAAGAGACCCAGTACTTC; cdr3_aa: CATSETQGKETQYF
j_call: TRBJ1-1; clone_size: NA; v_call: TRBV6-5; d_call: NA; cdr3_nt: TGTGCCAGCAGATCTATGGCGAATTCCTACACTGAAGCTTTCTTT; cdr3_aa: CASRSMANSYTEAFF
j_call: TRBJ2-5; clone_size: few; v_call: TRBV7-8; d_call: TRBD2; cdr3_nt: TGTGCCAGCAGCCTGGAGAGGTTGGGACTAGCGGTACAAGAGACCCAGTACTTC; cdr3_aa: CASSLERLGLAVQETQYF
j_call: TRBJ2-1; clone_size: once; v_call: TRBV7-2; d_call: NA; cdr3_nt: TGTGCCAGCAGCCTGGGCCATCGGGAGCAGTTCTTC; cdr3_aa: CASSLGHREQFF
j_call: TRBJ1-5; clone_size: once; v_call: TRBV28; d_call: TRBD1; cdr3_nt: TGTGCCAGCAGTCTCCTACCCAGGGGGCCCTCAGTCGATCAGCCCCAGCATTTT; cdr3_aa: CASSLLPRGPSVDQPQHF
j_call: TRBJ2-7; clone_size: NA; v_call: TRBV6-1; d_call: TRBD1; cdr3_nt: TGTGCCAGCAAGGGACAGGGGGCCTCCTACGAGCAGTACTTC; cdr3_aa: CASKGQGASYEQYF
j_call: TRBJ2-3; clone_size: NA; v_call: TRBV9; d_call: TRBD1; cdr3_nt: TGTGCCAGCAGCCCCTGGGACAGGGGGGGAACAGATACGCAGTATTTT; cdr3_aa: CASSPWDRGGTDTQYF
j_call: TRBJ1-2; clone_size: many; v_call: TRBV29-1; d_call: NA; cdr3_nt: TGCAGCGTACAAAGTACAGGGTCGGACTATGGCTACACCTTC; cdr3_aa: CSVQSTGSDYGYTF
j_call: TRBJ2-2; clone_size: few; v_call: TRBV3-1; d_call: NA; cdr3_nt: TGTGCCAGCAGCCAACAGGGCACCGGGGAGCTGTTTTTT; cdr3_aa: CASSQQGTGELFF
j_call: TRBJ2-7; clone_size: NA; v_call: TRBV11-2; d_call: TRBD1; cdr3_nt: TGTGCCAGCAGCTTTGGGACAGCGATGTACGAGCAGTACTTC; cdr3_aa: CASSFGTAMYEQYF
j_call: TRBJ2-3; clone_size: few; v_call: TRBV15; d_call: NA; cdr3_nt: TGTGCCACCAGCCTAGACAAGGTTGGAGATACGCAGTATTTT; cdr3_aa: CATSLDKVGDTQYF
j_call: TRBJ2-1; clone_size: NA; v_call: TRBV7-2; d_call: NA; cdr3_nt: TGTGCCAGCAGCCCCCGGACAGAGCAGTTCTTC; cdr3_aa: CASSPRTEQFF
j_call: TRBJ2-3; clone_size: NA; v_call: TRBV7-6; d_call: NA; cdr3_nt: TGTGCCAGCAGCTCCCCTGAGTCTTTCCGGTATTTT; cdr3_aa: CASSSPESFRYF
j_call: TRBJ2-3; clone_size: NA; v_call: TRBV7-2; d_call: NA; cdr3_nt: TGTGCCAGCAGCCGCCGGGAGTCAGATACGCAGTATTTT; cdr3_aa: CASSRRESDTQYF
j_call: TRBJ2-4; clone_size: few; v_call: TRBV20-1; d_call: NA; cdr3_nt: TGCAGTGCTAGGAACAGGGTCGGCGGGCTTCAGTACTTC; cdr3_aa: CSARNRVGGLQYF
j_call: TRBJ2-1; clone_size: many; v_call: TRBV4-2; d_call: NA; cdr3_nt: TGTGCCAGCAGCCAGGGACCTAGCGCCGACAATGAGCAGTTCTTC; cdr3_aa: CASSQGPSADNEQFF